The present T cell receptor (beta chain) was sequenced within a study of cytomegalovirus exposure and HLA in healthy donors. In the PCR, 60 Vbeta and 13 Jbeta primers were used. Using immunoSEQ multiplex PCR, the repertoire was profiled, and TCRdb retains in-frame clones only, with some absent. The sample has 150,000 to 200,000 clones, around 80% seen once. The CDR3 consists of 14 residues. Per the germline V gene, CDR1 is KGHSH and CDR2 is LQKENI. Note on this clone: Germline is not matched at one junction end, which may reflect a read error.

The sample comprised PBMCs. This sequence joins TRBV18 and TRBJ1-3; tentative D call: TRBD1 (5 bases). This receptor was identified in a woman in her twenties or thirties in good health and CMV-seropositive. CDR3 loop: CASPPVGAGNTIYF. CDR3 DNA: TGTGCCAGCCCACCGGTAGGGGCTGGAAACACCATATATTTT. Using reference TRBV18 and TRBJ1-3 for the parts outside the CDR3, the full variable domain is NAGVMQNPRHLVRRRGQEARLRCSPMKGHSHVYWYRQLPEEGLKFMVYLQKENIIDESGMPKERFSAEFPKEGPSILRIQQVVRGDSAAYFCASPPVGAGNTIYFGEGSWLTVV.